Following are 22 T cell receptor beta chains from one sample sequenced in a study of blood T cell repertoires in COVID-19. Generated by immunoSEQ multiplex PCR, the TCRdb table keeps only in-frame clones and is missing some. This repertoire shows 250,000 or so clones, 87% found once; its top ten account for approximately 3.3%. Sequencing was done on a sample of peripheral blood. The receptor set was obtained from a man between 18 and 35 years old with active or convalescent COVID-19.

This CDR3 is CASSRTGGSPLHF. The CDR3, as DNA: TGTGCCAGCTCACGGACGGGAGGATCACCCCTCCACTTT. This chain joins TRBV18 and TRBJ1-6; D gene uncertain. The V gene lost 4 bases and the J gene lost 10 bases, with 11 bases spanning the gap. Per germline, CDR1 KGHSH and CDR2 LQKENI. CDR3 size: 13 residues.

This clone has more than one count but fewer than ten. The chain uses TRBV6-6 and TRBJ1-4, with TRBD1 matching 8 bases. Per the germline V gene, CDR1 is MNHNY and CDR2 is SVGAGI (reference sequence). V shed 5 bases, J shed 8 bases, and the junction held 7 bases outside the gene matches. The CDR3 is 14 residues long. This CDR3 reads CASSRTGSGEKLFF. For the CDR3, the DNA is TGTGCCAGCAGTCGGACAGGGTCGGGGGAAAAACTGTTTTTT.

CDR3 protein: CAWSVGGPTKTYEQYF. The CDR3 DNA follows: TGTGCCTGGAGTGTTGGGGGCCCAACTAAAACCTACGAGCAGTACTTC. The V call is TRBV30, the J call TRBJ2-7; D is perhaps TRBD1 (6 bases). This CDR3 has 16 amino acids. Germline CDR1 GTSNPN, CDR2 SVGIG (reference sequence). V gave up 0 bases and J gave up 2 bases, with 17 bases separating them.

The gene calls are TRBV6-5 and TRBJ1-2; D is uncertain. Germline loops: CDR1 MNHEY, CDR2 SVGAGI. V lost 6 bases, J lost 4 bases, and 9 bases lay in between. This CDR3 spans 12 amino acids. In DNA form, the CDR3 reads TGTGCCAGCAGCCGGGGATTCTATGGCTACACCTTC. This sequence encodes CASSRGFYGYTF.

This clone was seen only a few times. J is TRBJ1-4 and V is TRBV18; TRBD1 matches at 8 bases. V shed 3 bases, J shed 7 bases, and the junction held 7 bases outside the gene matches. The CDR3 runs to 15 residues. Germline values: CDR1 KGHSH, CDR2 LQKENI. The CDR3 DNA reads as TGTGCCAGCTCACCCTCCGGGACAGGTGGTGAAAAACTGTTTTTT. Encoded protein: CASSPSGTGGEKLFF.

The chain links TRBV3-1 (or the pseudogene TRBV3-2) to TRBJ2-3, with D unclear. The V end was cut by 3 bases, the J end by 6 bases, with 7 bases between. The CDR3 has 12 amino acids. Germline loops: CDR1 LGHDT, CDR2 YNNKEL (reference sequence). The CDR3 is CASSHSADTQYF. The CDR3 DNA reads as TGTGCCAGCAGCCACTCAGCGGATACGCAGTATTTT.

The chain employs TRBV11-3 and TRBJ2-3; 12 bases fit TRBD2. The CDR3 has 16 amino acids. Germline trimming cut 5 bases from V and 2 bases from J; bases unmatched to any gene: 5. Germline V gives CDR1 SGHNT, CDR2 YENEEA. This chain's CDR3 is CASSPSSGGATDTQYF. Written as DNA, the CDR3 is TGTGCCAGCAGCCCGTCTAGCGGGGGGGCCACAGATACGCAGTATTTT.

This chain links TRBV7-2 with TRBJ1-5; D is uncertain. Between the trimmed V and J ends, which lost 1 base and 0 bases, there was a span of 7 bases. CDR3 length equals 15 residues. Germline loops: CDR1 SGHTA, CDR2 FQGNSA. The CDR3 bases are TGTGCCAGCAGCTTAGGCATAGTTAGCAATCAGCCCCAGCATTTT. Its translation: CASSLGIVSNQPQHF. Full variable domain (missing parts from reference TRBV7-2 and TRBJ1-5): GAGVSQSPSNKVTEKGKDVELRCDPISGHTALYWYRQSLGQGLEFLIYFQGNSAPDKSGLPSDRFSAERTGGSVSTLTIQRTQQEDSAVYLCASSLGIVSNQPQHFGDGTRLSIL.

The chain employs TRBV9 and TRBJ2-5, with 10 bases matching TRBD2. The CDR3 totals 17 residues. CDR1 is SGDLS, CDR2 YYNGEE, per germline. The V gene end was trimmed by 4 bases and the J gene end by 7 bases; junction bases not matched to a gene: 16. The CDR3 DNA reads TGTGCCAGCAGCTCCCCCCTGGGACTAGCGATGGGGGGGACCCAGTACTTC. Amino acid sequence: CASSSPLGLAMGGTQYF.

This chain connects TRBV2 to TRBJ2-7; possibly TRBD2 for D (5 bases). This CDR3 contains 14 residues. Between the trimmed V and J ends, which lost 2 bases and 7 bases, there was a span of 15 bases. Per germline, CDR1 SNHLY and CDR2 FYNNEI. DNA of the CDR3: TGTGCCAGCAGTGAACTAGCTCCCCCTTTTGAGCAGTACTTC. Amino acid sequence: CASSELAPPFEQYF.

The chain has TRBV27 and TRBJ1-2; D not resolved. There are 15 residues in the CDR3. V was shortened by 4 bases and J by 7 bases, with 19 bases between the two germline ends. Germline-derived CDR1 and CDR2 are MNHEY and SMNVEV (reference sequence). The CDR3 loop is CASSSLQKTMAGYTF. DNA for the CDR3: TGTGCCAGCAGTTCCCTACAGAAGACTATGGCTGGCTACACCTTC.

The chain is built from TRBV7-2 and TRBJ1-1; D not resolved. Trimming took 7 bases from V and 0 from J, leaving 15 bases between them. The CDR3 length is 15 residues. The germline CDR1 and CDR2 sequences are SGHTA and FQGNSA. CDR3 nucleotide sequence: TGTGCCAGCATCCTTAGAGCAGACATGAACACTGAAGCTTTCTTT. It codes for CASILRADMNTEAFF.

This clone has only one observation. This chain joins TRBV6-5 and TRBJ2-7; D gene unclear. V was pared by 3 bases and J by 3 bases, with 6 bases between. Germline CDR1 reads MNHEY; CDR2 reads SVGAGI. The CDR3 has 12 amino acids. The CDR3 bases are TGTGCCAGCAGTTATAACGGCTACGAGCAGTACTTC. Protein product: CASSYNGYEQYF.

The chain has TRBV2 and TRBJ1-2, with D uncertain. The CDR3 has 13 residues. V gave up 7 bases and J gave up 4 bases, with 13 bases separating them. In germline, CDR1 is SNHLY, CDR2 FYNNEI. The CDR3 region is CASTPVLFYGYTF. As DNA, the CDR3 is TGTGCCAGCACCCCGGTACTATTCTATGGCTACACCTTC.

The chain uses TRBV6-5 and TRBJ1-1, with TRBD1 identical over 8 bases. This CDR3 is 15 amino acids long. Germline CDR1 and CDR2: MNHEY and SVGAGI. The V gene end was trimmed by 6 bases and the J gene end by 6 bases; junction bases not matched to a gene: 12. The CDR3 here is CASRQDRGWGAEAFF. The CDR3, as DNA: TGTGCCAGCAGACAAGACAGGGGTTGGGGGGCTGAAGCTTTCTTT.

The rearrangement links TRBV3-1 (or the pseudogene TRBV3-2) to TRBJ2-4; 10 bases are shared with TRBD2. The trim removed 0 bases at V and 3 bases at J, leaving 5 bases unmatched. The germline V gene encodes CDR1 LGHDT and CDR2 YNNKEL (reference sequence). This CDR3 region has 17 residues. This CDR3 is CASSQDTLAGVKNIQYF. For the CDR3, the DNA is TGTGCCAGCAGCCAAGATACTCTAGCGGGAGTCAAAAACATTCAGTACTTC.

The J gene is TRBJ2-1, the V gene TRBV6-5, with D perhaps TRBD1 (5 bases). V was pared by 6 bases and J by 3 bases, with 9 bases between. CDR1 and CDR2 from the germline V gene are MNHEY and SVGAGI. The CDR3 has 13 residues. CDR3 nucleotide sequence: TGTGCCAGCAGAAAGGACATCTACAATGAGCAGTTCTTC. This codes for CASRKDIYNEQFF.

This clone has just a few counts. The gene calls are TRBV2 and TRBJ1-5, with D perhaps TRBD1 (5 bases). The V gene lost 5 bases and the J gene lost 6 bases, with 14 bases spanning the gap. This CDR3 contains 14 residues. Germline V gene sequence: CDR1 SNHLY, CDR2 FYNNEI. CDR3 coding DNA: TGTGCCAGCAGTCTACAGGCAACCAGTCAGCCCCAGCATTTT. This translates into CASSLQATSQPQHF.

V gene TRBV7-5 combines with J gene TRBJ1-1. TRBV7-5 is a documented pseudogene. The CDR3 sequence is 16 residues long. The CDR3: CARSARLIHMNTEAFF. DNA of the CDR3: TGTGCCAGAAGCGCACGACTGATCCACATGAACACTGAAGCTTTCTTT.

This chain joins TRBV28 and TRBJ2-3, with D perhaps TRBD1 (6 bases). The germline V and J ends were trimmed by 5 bases and 2 bases, with 8 bases remaining between them. The CDR3 has 13 amino acids. The germline V gene has CDR1 MDHEN and CDR2 SYDVKM. This CDR3 is CASSEGHTDTQYF. Here the CDR3 DNA reads TGTGCCAGCAGTGAGGGACACACAGATACGCAGTATTTT.

The chain couples TRBV7-9 to TRBJ1-3; no reliable D call. The CDR3 runs to 14 residues. Trimming pared 4 bases from V and 0 bases from J, leaving 7 bases between. From germline, CDR1 is SEHNR and CDR2 FQNEAQ (reference sequence). Written as DNA, the CDR3 is TGTGCCAGCAGCTCGAGAAGCTCTGGAAACACCATATATTTT. Its translation is CASSSRSSGNTIYF.

The gene calls are TRBV2 and TRBJ1-6; D is uncertain. The germline V and J ends were trimmed by 5 bases and 0 bases, with 5 bases remaining between them. Germline values: CDR1 SNHLY, CDR2 FYNNEI. This CDR3 is built from 14 residues. This CDR3 is CASSLSSYNSPLHF. The CDR3 DNA follows: TGTGCCAGCAGTCTGAGCTCCTATAATTCACCCCTCCACTTT.